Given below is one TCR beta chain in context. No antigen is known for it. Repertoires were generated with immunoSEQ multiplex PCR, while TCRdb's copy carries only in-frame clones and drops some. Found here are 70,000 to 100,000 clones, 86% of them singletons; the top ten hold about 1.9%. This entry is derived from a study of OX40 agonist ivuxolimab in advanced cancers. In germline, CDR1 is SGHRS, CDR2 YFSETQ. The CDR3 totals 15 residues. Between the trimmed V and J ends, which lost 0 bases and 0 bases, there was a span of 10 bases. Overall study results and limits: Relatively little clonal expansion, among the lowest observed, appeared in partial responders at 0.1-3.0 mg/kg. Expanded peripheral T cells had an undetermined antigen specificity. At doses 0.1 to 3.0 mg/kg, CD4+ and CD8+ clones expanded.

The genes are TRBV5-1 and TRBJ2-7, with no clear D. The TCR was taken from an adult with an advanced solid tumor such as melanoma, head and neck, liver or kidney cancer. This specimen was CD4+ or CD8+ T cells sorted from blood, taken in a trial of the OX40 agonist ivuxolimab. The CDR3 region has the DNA TGCGCCAGCAGCTTGGTGGTCGGTTACTCCTACGAGCAGTACTTC. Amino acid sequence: CASSLVVGYSYEQYF. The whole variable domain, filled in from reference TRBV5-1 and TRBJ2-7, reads KAGVTQTPRYLIKTRGQQVTLSCSPISGHRSVSWYQQTPGQGLQFLFEYFSETQRNKGNFPGRFSGRQFSNSRSEMNVSTLELGDSALYLCASSLVVGYSYEQYFGPGTRLTVT.